A selection of T cell receptor beta chains follows, all from one sample in a study of blood T cells in healthy people across ages. TCRdb re-derived calls from the 5' RACE reads in MiXCR, one entry per CDR3 protein. In the table there are roughly 680,000 distinct CDR3 sequences, over 40% of which are singletons. The sample was blood. The receptors were gathered from a woman older than 75 in good health. CDR3s include the opening cysteine and the closing phenylalanine or tryptophan. A D gene is named only where the DNA matches it firmly. Expanded clones are given a class, and other clones once, few, many or no size at all.

>.|TRBV5-1|TRBJ2-3|.
TGCGCCAGCAGCCTCCTTTACGGGGATACGCAGTATTTT
CASSLLYGDTQYF
>many|TRBV12-3/TRBV12-4|TRBJ2-3|.
TGTGCCAGCAGGCCCCGCACAGATACGCAGTATTTT
CASRPRTDTQYF
>.|TRBV20-1|TRBJ2-3|.
TGCAGTGCTAGACCAGGTCGCACAGATACGCAGTATTTT
CSARPGRTDTQYF
>once|TRBV2|TRBJ2-5|.
TGTGCCAGCAGTGGGGGACTTAGCGGAGAGACCCAGTACTTC
CASSGGLSGETQYF
>.|TRBV20-1|TRBJ2-1|TRBD2
TGCAGTGCTACGCCGGGACTAAGGACCTACAATGAGCAGTTCTTC
CSATPGLRTYNEQFF
>many|TRBV3-1|TRBJ2-3|.
TGTGCCAGCAGCCAAGAGGCTAGCACAGATACGCAGTATTTT
CASSQEASTDTQYF
>many|TRBV12-3/TRBV12-4|TRBJ2-1|.
TGTGCCAGCAGTACATCACGGAATGAGCAGTTCTTC
CASSTSRNEQFF
>few|TRBV12-3/TRBV12-4|TRBJ2-5|.
TGTGCCAGCAGTCCACAGGGAGGCGAAGAGACCCAGTACTTC
CASSPQGGEETQYF
>.|TRBV10-3|TRBJ2-5|.
TGTGCCATCAGTGAGGGGGACCTATCATCAGAGACCCAGTACTTC
CAISEGDLSSETQYF
>.|TRBV15|TRBJ2-1|TRBD2
TGTGCCACCAGCAGAGGACTAGCCAATGAGCAGTTCTTC
CATSRGLANEQFF
>once|TRBV20-1|TRBJ1-1|.
TGCAGTGCTGAGCTTTCGGACTTGCCGAACACTGAAGCTTTCTTT
CSAELSDLPNTEAFF
>.|TRBV15|TRBJ1-4|.
TGTGCCACCAGCAGAGATAAGGGGAATAATGAAAAACTGTTTTTT
CATSRDKGNNEKLFF
>.|TRBV3-1|TRBJ1-1|.
TGTGCCAGCAGCCAAGATCCTGGCACGAACACTGAAGCTTTCTTT
CASSQDPGTNTEAFF
>.|TRBV20-1|TRBJ1-5|.
TGCAGTGCTAGGATGGTGAGCAATCAGCCCCAGCATTTT
CSARMVSNQPQHF
>.|TRBV18|TRBJ2-1|TRBD1
TGTGCCAGCCGCCAAGACAGGGGGGCCTCCTACAATGAGCAGTTCTTC
CASRQDRGASYNEQFF
>once|TRBV4-2|TRBJ2-1|TRBD2
TGTGCCAGCAGCCAAATTACTAGCGGGGGGGGTGAGCAGTTCTTC
CASSQITSGGGEQFF
>many|TRBV20-1|TRBJ2-1|.
TGCAGTGCTGTGGGAAATGAGCAGTTCTTC
CSAVGNEQFF
>.|TRBV11-2|TRBJ2-3|TRBD2
TGTGCCAGCAGCTCAGATGGTTGGCTAGCGGGAGGTGATACGCAGTATTTT
CASSSDGWLAGGDTQYF
>few|TRBV28|TRBJ1-2|.
TGTGCCAGCAGTTCCTCGGACCGCGGCTACACCTTC
CASSSSDRGYTF